Listed here are 4 T cell receptor beta chains from one sample, sequenced in a study of response to subunit inactivated influenza vaccine. Via MiXCR, TCRdb re-called the RT-PCR reads, giving one row per CDR3 protein. Counted here are about 830,000 distinct CDR3 sequences, around 18% occurring once; the ten biggest clones make up 11%. This material consisted of PBMCs from blood, taken less than 6 days after vaccination. These receptors were obtained from a man aged 50 to 60 who received an inactivated influenza vaccine.

A word on this clonotype: A much larger clone differs from this one at a single base, so this may be a read error. The chain recombines TRBV12-3 or TRBV12-4 with TRBJ2-1; weak D call: TRBD2 (6 bases). This CDR3 has 15 residues. CDR3 protein: CTSSDSTGTFNEQFF. The CDR3 DNA reads as TGTACCAGCAGTGATTCTACCGGGACTTTCAATGAGCAGTTCTTC.

V usage is TRBV7-2 and J usage is TRBJ2-7; 7 positions agree with TRBD2. The ends lost 2 bases at V and 4 bases at J; junction bases unmatched: 2. The CDR3 is 13 amino acids. The germline V gene encodes CDR1 SGHTA and CDR2 FQGNSA. In DNA, the CDR3 is TGTGCCAGCAGCTTATGGCGGGAGTACGAGCAGTACTTC. Its protein product is CASSLWREYEQYF.

V usage is TRBV12-3 or TRBV12-4 and J usage is TRBJ1-2, with D perhaps matching TRBD1 (6 bases). The V end was cut by 4 bases, the J end by 8 bases, with 14 bases between. The CDR3 loop spans 13 amino acids. The CDR3 DNA is TGTGCCAGCAGTTCAACAGGGTCCCAGGGCTACACCTTC. Its protein is CASSSTGSQGYTF.

This clonotype has only one observation. This chain uses TRBV12-3 or TRBV12-4 with TRBJ1-5; D not resolved. The V gene lost 6 bases and the J gene lost 0 bases, with 6 bases spanning the gap. The CDR3 is 13 amino acids. As DNA, the CDR3 is TGTGCCAGCAGACAGACTAGCAATCAGCCCCAGCATTTT. Amino acids: CASRQTSNQPQHF.